The present TCR beta chain was sequenced within a study of persistence of HIV-infected CD4 T cells. CDR1 is SNHLY and CDR2 is FYNNEI in the germline V gene. The CDR3 length is 15 residues. Trimming removed 6 bases from V and 7 bases from J; junction bases left unmatched: 9. Study observations and caveats: Proviral oligoclonality tracked with TCR oligoclonality within the same sorted cells.

The stimulus was an HIV-1 Gag 15-mer peptide pool, 0.85 to 1 ug/peptide/mL. Responding CD4+ T cells were sorted by upregulation of both CD40 ligand and CD69. Before stimulation, PBMCs underwent CD8+ T cell depletion. CD8-depleted PBMCs were stimulated about 20 hours with anti-CD28/CD49d costimulation, CD40-blocking antibody and enfuvirtide. This was the immunoSEQ version 4 assay in survey mode. Produced via immunoSEQ multiplex PCR; TCRdb's table is partial and in-frame only. This table has 20,000 to 25,000 clones, approximately 74% appearing once. Concerning this clone itself: Its antigen is unknown.

The specimen comprised CD4+ T cells sorted from PBMCs after roughly 18-hour stimulation, sampled from a patient who received antiretroviral therapy. The TCR sequence derives from an adult man with HIV who was CMV-seropositive. The genes are TRBV2 and TRBJ1-6; 7 bases are shared with TRBD1. The CDR3 DNA reads as TGTGCCAGCAGGCCCGAGGGGGCCTTAAATTCACCCCTCCACTTT. Translating it yields CASRPEGALNSPLHF.